This TCR beta chain was found in a study of T cell repertoires in cytomegalovirus infection. Via MiXCR, TCRdb re-called the reads, giving one row per CDR3 protein. The table shows about 890,000 distinct CDR3 sequences, with roughly 31% occurring only once. Regarding this clonotype: What it binds is unknown.

Trimming shortened V by 4 bases and J by 0 bases, and 20 bases separated the two germline ends. Per germline, CDR1 MGHRA and CDR2 YSYEKL. This CDR3 has 18 amino acids. The rearrangement joins TRBV4-1 to TRBJ2-3; D possibly corresponds to TRBD2 (6 bases). This clonotype was obtained from a human donor in good health (CMV status not recorded). Some clones in this sample may be carry-over from other donors' samples. Sequences were derived from cultured CD8+ T cells from PBMCs, sampled from culture after CMV antigen stimulation. The CDR3 protein is CASSPYISVGRSTDTQYF. CDR3 coding DNA: TGCGCCAGCAGCCCCTATATTTCCGTTGGGAGGAGCACAGATACGCAGTATTTT.